This TCR beta chain was retrieved from a study of cytomegalovirus exposure and HLA in healthy donors. Germline CDR1 ENHRY, CDR2 SYGVKD. The CDR3 spans 14 residues. With 3 bases clipped from V and 5 bases from J, the junction kept 4 bases outside the gene matches. Turning to this clone: The target antigen is unknown.

Findings and caveats of the study: Within an earlier analysis, most TCR beta V segments proved productive either about 90% or about 30% of the time.

With 60 Vbeta and 13 Jbeta primers, the PCR was carried out. Sequencing was performed with immunoSEQ multiplex PCR; in TCRdb, only in-frame clones are kept and a portion is missing. The sample consists of roughly 80,000 clones, roughly two thirds of them appearing once. The material sequenced was PBMCs. The chain combines TRBV10-3 with TRBJ2-5; TRBD1 matches 9 bases. The TCR originated in a woman in her forties or fifties in good health and CMV-seropositive. This CDR3 is CAISEVGTGETQYF. The CDR3 DNA reads TGTGCCATCAGTGAAGTAGGGACAGGGGAGACCCAGTACTTC.